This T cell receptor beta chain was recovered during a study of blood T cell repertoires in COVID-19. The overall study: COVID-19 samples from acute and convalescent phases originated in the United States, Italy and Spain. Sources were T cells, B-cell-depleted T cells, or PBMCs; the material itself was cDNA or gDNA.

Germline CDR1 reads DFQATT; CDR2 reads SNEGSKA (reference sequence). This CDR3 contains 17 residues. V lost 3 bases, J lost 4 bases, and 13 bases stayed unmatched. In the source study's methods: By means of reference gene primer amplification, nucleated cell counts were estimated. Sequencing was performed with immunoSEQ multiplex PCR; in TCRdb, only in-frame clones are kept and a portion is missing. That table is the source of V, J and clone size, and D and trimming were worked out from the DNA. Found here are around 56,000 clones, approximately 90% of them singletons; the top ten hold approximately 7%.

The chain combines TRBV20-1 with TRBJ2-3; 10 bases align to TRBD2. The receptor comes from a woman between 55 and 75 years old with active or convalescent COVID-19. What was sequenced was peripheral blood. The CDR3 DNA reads TGCAGTGCTAGTTTCGAGCGGGGGGGCGGAGTCGCAGATACGCAGTATTTT. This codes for CSASFERGGGVADTQYF.